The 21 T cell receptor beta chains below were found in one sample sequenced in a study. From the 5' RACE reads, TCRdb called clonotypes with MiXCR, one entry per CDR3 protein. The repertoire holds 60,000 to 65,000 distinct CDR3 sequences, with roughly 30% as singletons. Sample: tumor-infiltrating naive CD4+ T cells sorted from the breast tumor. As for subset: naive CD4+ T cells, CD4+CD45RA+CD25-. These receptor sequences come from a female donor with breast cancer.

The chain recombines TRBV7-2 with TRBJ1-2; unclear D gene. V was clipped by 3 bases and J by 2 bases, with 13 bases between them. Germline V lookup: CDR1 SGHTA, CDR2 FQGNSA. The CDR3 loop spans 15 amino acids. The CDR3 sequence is CASSLSTTPNYGYTF. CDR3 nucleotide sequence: TGTGCCAGCAGCTTGTCTACTACTCCGAACTATGGCTACACCTTC.

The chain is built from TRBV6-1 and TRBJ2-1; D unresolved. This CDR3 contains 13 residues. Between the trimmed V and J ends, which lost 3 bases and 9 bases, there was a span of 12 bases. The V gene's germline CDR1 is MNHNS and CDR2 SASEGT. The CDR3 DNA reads TGTGCCAGCAGTGAGAGTTTCATCGGTGAGCAGTTCTTC. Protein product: CASSESFIGEQFF.

CDR3 sequence: CASSDWLAGETQYF. The CDR3 DNA sequence: TGCGCCAGCAGTGATTGGCTAGCGGGGGAGACCCAGTACTTC. The V call is TRBV10-2, the J call TRBJ2-5; 9 nucleotides agree with TRBD2. The trim removed 3 bases at V and 5 bases at J, leaving 4 bases unmatched. Looked up from germline, CDR1 is WSHSY and CDR2 is SAAADI. The CDR3 runs to 14 residues.

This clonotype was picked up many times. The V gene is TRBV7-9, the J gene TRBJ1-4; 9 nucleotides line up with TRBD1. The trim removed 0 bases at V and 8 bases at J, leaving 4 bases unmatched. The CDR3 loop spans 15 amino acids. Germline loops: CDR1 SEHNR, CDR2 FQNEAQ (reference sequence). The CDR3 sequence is CASSLATGGQEKLFF. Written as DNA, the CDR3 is TGTGCCAGCAGCTTAGCGACAGGGGGACAGGAAAAACTGTTTTTT.

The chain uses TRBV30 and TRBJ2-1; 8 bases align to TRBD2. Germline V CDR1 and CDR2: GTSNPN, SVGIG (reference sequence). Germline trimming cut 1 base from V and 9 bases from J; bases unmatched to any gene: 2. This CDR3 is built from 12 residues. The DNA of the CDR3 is TGTGCCTGGAGTGCGCTAGCGGGTGAGCAGTTCTTC. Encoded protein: CAWSALAGEQFF.

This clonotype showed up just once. CDR3 DNA sequence: TGTGCCAGCAGCCAAGAAGGTGACAATGAGCAGTTCTTC. The encoded protein is CASSQEGDNEQFF. This chain joins TRBV3-1 and TRBJ2-1, with D unresolved. The V end was cut by 0 bases, the J end by 5 bases, with 5 bases between. CDR1 and CDR2 from the germline V gene are LGHDT and YNNKEL (reference sequence). CDR3 size: 13 residues.

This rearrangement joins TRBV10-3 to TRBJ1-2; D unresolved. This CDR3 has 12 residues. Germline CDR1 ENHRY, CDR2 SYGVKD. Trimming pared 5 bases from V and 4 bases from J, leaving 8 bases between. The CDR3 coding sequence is TGTGCCATCAGTCAAGGAGCCTATGGCTACACCTTC. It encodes CAISQGAYGYTF.

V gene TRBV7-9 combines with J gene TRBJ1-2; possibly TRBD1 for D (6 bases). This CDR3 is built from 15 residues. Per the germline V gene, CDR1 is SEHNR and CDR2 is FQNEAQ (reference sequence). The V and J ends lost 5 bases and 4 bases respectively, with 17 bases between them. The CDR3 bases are TGTGCCAGCAGCCTCGCGGAGGGGGGAGGCTATGGCTACACCTTC. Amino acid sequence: CASSLAEGGGYGYTF.

The CDR3 region has the DNA TGCAGTGCTAGAGATCCTGGTTCCCTCAATCAGCCCCAGCATTTT. As protein: CSARDPGSLNQPQHF. The genes are TRBV20-1 and TRBJ1-5, with D uncertain. The CDR3 consists of 15 residues. Trimming cost V 0 bases and J 3 bases, with 12 bases left between them. Germline values: CDR1 DFQATT, CDR2 SNEGSKA (reference sequence).

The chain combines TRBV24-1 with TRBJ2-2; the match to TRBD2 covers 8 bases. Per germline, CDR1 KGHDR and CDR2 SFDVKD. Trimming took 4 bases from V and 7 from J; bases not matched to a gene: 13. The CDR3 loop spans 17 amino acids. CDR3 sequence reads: CATSDNSPSGRFGELFF. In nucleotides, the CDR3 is TGTGCCACCAGTGACAACTCGCCCAGCGGGAGATTCGGGGAGCTGTTTTTT.

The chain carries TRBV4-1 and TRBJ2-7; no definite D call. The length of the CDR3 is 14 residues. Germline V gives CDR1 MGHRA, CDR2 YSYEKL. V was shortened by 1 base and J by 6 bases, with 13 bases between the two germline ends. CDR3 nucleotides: TGCGCCAGCAGCCAAGGTTACCCCCGAAGCGAGCAGTACTTC. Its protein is CASSQGYPRSEQYF.

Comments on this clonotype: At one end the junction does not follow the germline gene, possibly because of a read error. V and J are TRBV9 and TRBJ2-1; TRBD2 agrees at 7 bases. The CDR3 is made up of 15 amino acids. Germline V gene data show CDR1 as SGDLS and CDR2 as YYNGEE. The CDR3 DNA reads TGTACCAGCAGCCGAGGGGAGGGCAGGAGGTATGAGCAGTTCTTC. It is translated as CTSSRGEGRRYEQFF.

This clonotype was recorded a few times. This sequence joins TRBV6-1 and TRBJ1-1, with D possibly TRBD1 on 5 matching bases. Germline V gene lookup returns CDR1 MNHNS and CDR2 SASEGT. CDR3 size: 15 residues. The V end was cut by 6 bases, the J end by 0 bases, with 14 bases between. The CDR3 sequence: CASSQAQGLNTEAFF. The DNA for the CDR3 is TGTGCCAGCAGCCAAGCCCAGGGATTGAACACTGAAGCTTTCTTT.

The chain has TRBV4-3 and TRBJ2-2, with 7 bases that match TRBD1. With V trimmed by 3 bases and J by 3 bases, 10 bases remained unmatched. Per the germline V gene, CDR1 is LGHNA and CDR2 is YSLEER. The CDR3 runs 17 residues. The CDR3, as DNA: TGCGCCAGCAGCCAGGGGACCGGGACAGAGTACACCGGGGAGCTGTTTTTT. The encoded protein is CASSQGTGTEYTGELFF.

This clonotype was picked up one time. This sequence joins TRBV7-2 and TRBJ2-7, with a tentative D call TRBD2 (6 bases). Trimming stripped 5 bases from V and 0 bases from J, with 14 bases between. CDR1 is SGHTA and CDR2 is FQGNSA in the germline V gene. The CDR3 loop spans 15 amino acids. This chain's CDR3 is CASSPSSDSSYEQYF. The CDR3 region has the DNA TGTGCCAGCAGCCCCTCTAGCGATAGCTCCTACGAGCAGTACTTC.

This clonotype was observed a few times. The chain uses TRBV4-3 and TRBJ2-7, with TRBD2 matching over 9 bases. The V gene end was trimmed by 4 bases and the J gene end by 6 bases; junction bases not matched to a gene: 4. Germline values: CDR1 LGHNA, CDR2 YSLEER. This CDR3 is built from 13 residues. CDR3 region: CASSPSGGPEQYF. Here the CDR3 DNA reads TGCGCCAGCAGCCCCAGCGGGGGGCCCGAGCAGTACTTC.

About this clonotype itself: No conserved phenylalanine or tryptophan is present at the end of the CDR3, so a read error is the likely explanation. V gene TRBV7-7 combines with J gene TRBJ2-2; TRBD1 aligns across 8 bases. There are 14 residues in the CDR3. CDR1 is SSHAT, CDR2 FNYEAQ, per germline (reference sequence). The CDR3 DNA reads TGTGCTAGCAGCCTCGACAGGGGCACCGGGGAGCTGTTTTCT. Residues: CASSLDRGTGELFS.

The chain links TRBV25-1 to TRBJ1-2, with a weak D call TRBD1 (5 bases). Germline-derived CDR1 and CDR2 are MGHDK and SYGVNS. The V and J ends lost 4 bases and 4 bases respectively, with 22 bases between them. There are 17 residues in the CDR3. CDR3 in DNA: TGTGCCAGCAGTGCAAGCAGGGATGGAGGCGTCAGCTATGGCTACACCTTC. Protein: CASSASRDGGVSYGYTF.

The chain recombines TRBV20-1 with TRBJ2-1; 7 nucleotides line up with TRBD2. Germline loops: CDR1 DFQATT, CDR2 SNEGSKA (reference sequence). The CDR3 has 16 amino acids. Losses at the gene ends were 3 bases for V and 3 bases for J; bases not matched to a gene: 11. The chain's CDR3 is CSASAGSGTYYNEQFF. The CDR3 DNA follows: TGCAGTGCTAGCGCCGGAAGCGGGACCTACTACAATGAGCAGTTCTTC.

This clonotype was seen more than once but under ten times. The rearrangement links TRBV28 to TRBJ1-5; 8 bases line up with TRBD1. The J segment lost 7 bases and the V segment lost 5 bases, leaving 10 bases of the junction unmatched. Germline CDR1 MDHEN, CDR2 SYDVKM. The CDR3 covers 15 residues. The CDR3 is CASSLSRQGWQPQHF. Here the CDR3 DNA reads TGTGCCAGCAGTCTTTCCAGACAGGGGTGGCAGCCCCAGCATTTT.

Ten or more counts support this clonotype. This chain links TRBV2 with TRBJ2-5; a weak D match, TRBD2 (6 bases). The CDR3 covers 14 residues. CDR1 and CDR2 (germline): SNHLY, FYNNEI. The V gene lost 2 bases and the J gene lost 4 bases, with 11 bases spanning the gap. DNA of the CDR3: TGTGCCAGCAGTGAAAGGAGGGGCCCAGAGACCCAGTACTTC. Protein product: CASSERRGPETQYF.